The present T cell receptor (beta chain) was sequenced within a study of T cell responses to AZD1222 COVID-19 vaccine. V dropped 0 bases and J dropped 9; count of bases not matched to a gene: 5. The CDR3 has 16 amino acids. The germline gives CDR1 SGDLS, CDR2 YYNGEE. Produced via immunoSEQ multiplex PCR; TCRdb's table is partial and in-frame only. The sample shows 150,000 to 200,000 clones, 87% of them seen only once. Sequencing used peripheral blood, obtained on day 0 of MenACWY control vaccination. The receptor was isolated from an adult in good health. This chain connects TRBV9 to TRBJ2-1; TRBD2 agrees at 14 bases. The CDR3 nucleotides read TGTGCCAGCAGCGTAGGACTAGCGGGAGGGCCAGGTGAGCAGTTCTTC. Its translation: CASSVGLAGGPGEQFF.